The 16 T cell receptor beta chains below come from one sample, sequenced in a study of cytomegalovirus exposure and HLA in healthy donors. The PCR made use of 60 Vbeta and 13 Jbeta primers. Method: immunoSEQ multiplex PCR; TCRdb's copy keeps in-frame clones and lacks some. The sample includes about 120,000 clones, roughly 85% of them seen just once. The sequenced material came from PBMCs. Every receptor here comes from a man aged 18 to 29 in good health and CMV-seropositive.

This clone came up a few times. The chain joins TRBV30 to TRBJ2-5, with 9 nucleotides matching TRBD2. Germline-derived CDR1 and CDR2 are GTSNPN and SVGIG (reference sequence). Losses at the gene ends were 7 bases for V and 5 bases for J; bases not matched to a gene: 11. The CDR3 has 14 residues. The CDR3 sequence: CASARGGDLETQYF. Here the CDR3 DNA reads TGTGCCTCCGCTCGCGGGGGGGATTTGGAGACCCAGTACTTC.

The chain carries TRBV5-5 and TRBJ1-3, with D possibly being TRBD1 (6 bases). Looked up from germline, CDR1 is SGHKS and CDR2 is YYEKEE (reference sequence). Deletions cut 3 bases from V and 7 bases from J, with 14 bases between. The length of the CDR3 is 14 residues. Here the CDR3 reads CASSSGGSGNTIYF. Written as DNA, the CDR3 is TGTGCCAGCAGCTCGGGGGGCTCGGGCAACACCATATATTTT.

V usage is TRBV10-1 and J usage is TRBJ1-1; 9 bases are shared with TRBD1. The length of the CDR3 is 22 residues. V was pared by 10 bases and J by 4 bases, with 34 bases of the junction left unmatched. Germline V gene data show CDR1 as WNHNN and CDR2 as SYGVQD (reference sequence). CDR3 in DNA: TGCGCCAAACAGCCGGGACAGGGAGATATTACTCCACTCCAAACTCCCGTCACTGAAGCTTTCTTT. Protein product: CAKQPGQGDITPLQTPVTEAFF.

This clone has only a few counts. The chain carries TRBV7-6 and TRBJ1-2, with a tentative D call TRBD1 (5 bases). Trimming left V 1 base short and J 7 bases short, with 10 bases between. The length of the CDR3 is 13 residues. Germline V gene sequence: CDR1 SGHVS, CDR2 FNYEAQ. DNA for the CDR3: TGTGCCAGCAGCTTAGAGGGGTCTGGTGGCTACACCTTC. This gives the protein CASSLEGSGGYTF. The whole variable domain, filled in from reference TRBV7-6 and TRBJ1-2, reads GAGVSQSPRYKVTKRGQDVALRCDPISGHVSLYWYRQALGQGPEFLTYFNYEAQQDKSGLPNDRFSAERPEGSISTLTIQRTEQRDSAMYRCASSLEGSGGYTFGSGTRLTVV.

This clone has a single count. The chain uses TRBV4-1 and TRBJ1-1; 7 bases are shared with TRBD1. The CDR3 consists of 18 residues. The trim removed 5 bases at V and 4 bases at J, leaving 19 bases unmatched. Germline V gene data show CDR1 as MGHRA and CDR2 as YSYEKL. CDR3 in DNA: TGCGCCAGCAGCTCGTCCGGGACAGCCACCTCCCTGGGCACTGAAGCTTTCTTT. It specifies CASSSSGTATSLGTEAFF.

This chain links TRBV28 with TRBJ1-5; D perhaps matches TRBD1 (6 bases). This CDR3 comprises 13 residues. Trimming took 4 bases from V and 6 from J, leaving 10 bases between them. Per the germline V gene, CDR1 is MDHEN and CDR2 is SYDVKM. CDR3 residues: CASSSGHSQPQHF. The CDR3, as DNA: TGTGCCAGCAGTTCGGGACACAGTCAGCCCCAGCATTTT.

This rearrangement joins TRBV10-1 to TRBJ1-1, with no clear D. CDR1 and CDR2 from the germline V gene are WNHNN and SYGVQD (reference sequence). V was clipped by 0 bases and J by 0 bases, with 5 bases between them. The CDR3 runs 14 residues. CDR3 loop: CASSESLLNTEAFF. The DNA for the CDR3 is TGCGCCAGCAGTGAGTCCCTATTGAACACTGAAGCTTTCTTT.

V usage is TRBV7-2 and J usage is TRBJ1-4; possible D gene TRBD1, 6 bases. The CDR3 is made up of 15 amino acids. Germline CDR1 reads SGHTA; CDR2 reads FQGNSA. The V gene lost 4 bases and the J gene lost 5 bases, with 14 bases spanning the gap. CDR3 region: CASSSGQFRNEKLFF. The CDR3 DNA reads TGTGCCAGCAGCTCCGGACAGTTTCGGAATGAAAAACTGTTTTTT.

The genes are TRBV7-6 and TRBJ2-2; TRBD2 might be the D (6 bases). The CDR3 length is 17 residues. CDR1 SGHVS and CDR2 FNYEAQ come from the germline V gene. The V end lost 5 bases, the J end lost 6 bases, and 22 bases lay between the germline ends. The CDR3 protein is CASSLSPGRGVAGELFF. CDR3 nucleotide sequence: TGTGCCAGCAGCCTATCCCCGGGACGCGGGGTAGCCGGGGAGCTGTTTTTT.

The genes are TRBV6-5 and TRBJ1-2, with 7 bases fitting TRBD1. CDR1 is MNHEY, CDR2 SVGAGI, per germline. The CDR3 spans 12 residues. The V segment lost 5 bases and the J segment 4 bases; nucleotides outside the gene matches: 1. The CDR3 spells CASSDRVYGYTF. CDR3 in DNA: TGTGCCAGCAGTGACAGGGTCTATGGCTACACCTTC.

The V gene is TRBV13, the J gene TRBJ2-1, with 10 bases matching TRBD1. J was trimmed by 8 bases and V by 5 bases; bases with no gene match: 3. The germline gives CDR1 PRHDT, CDR2 FYEKMQ (reference sequence). CDR3 length: 13 amino acids. CDR3 region: CASSGTGDDEQFF. Here the CDR3 DNA reads TGTGCCAGCAGCGGGACAGGGGACGATGAGCAGTTCTTC.

This clone was detected once. The CDR3 coding sequence is TGTGCCAGCACCCAAATTGCCAGGGGTTCCTACGAGCAGTACTTC. Translation: CASTQIARGSYEQYF. This rearrangement joins TRBV11-2 to TRBJ2-7; D may be TRBD1 (6 bases). This CDR3 has 15 amino acids. In germline, CDR1 is SGHAT, CDR2 FQNNGV. V lost 7 bases, J lost 1 base, and 17 bases lay in between.

This chain uses TRBV4-1 with TRBJ1-1; D is perhaps TRBD1 (6 bases). The V gene lost 4 bases and the J gene lost 6 bases, with 12 bases spanning the gap. The CDR3 spans 13 residues. From germline, CDR1 is MGHRA and CDR2 YSYEKL. The CDR3 protein is CASSPEGGAEAFF. In DNA, the CDR3 is TGCGCCAGCAGCCCAGAGGGGGGTGCTGAAGCTTTCTTT.

The chain recombines TRBV5-4 with TRBJ2-5; maybe TRBD2 (5 bases). Germline V CDR1 and CDR2: SGHNT, YYREEE (reference sequence). Trimming removed 4 bases from V and 0 bases from J, with 10 bases in between. The CDR3 sequence is 14 residues long. CDR3 amino acids: CASSPGLYQETQYF. The DNA of the CDR3 is TGTGCCAGCAGCCCCGGACTCTACCAAGAGACCCAGTACTTC.

Regarding this clone: Different DNA sequences within this sample yield the same CDR3. This rearrangement joins TRBV19 to TRBJ1-4; tentatively, D is TRBD1 (5 bases). The CDR3 is made up of 21 amino acids. The germline gives CDR1 LNHDA, CDR2 SQIVND (reference sequence). V was clipped by 6 bases and J by 6 bases, with 35 bases between them. CDR3 amino acids: CASSQEAEPTINEGTYEKLFF. The CDR3, as DNA: TGTGCCAGTAGCCAAGAGGCAGAACCTACTATTAATGAAGGGACTTATGAAAAACTGTTTTTT.

V and J are TRBV27 and TRBJ1-1; the match to TRBD1 covers 9 bases. This CDR3 contains 15 residues. V gave up 6 bases and J gave up 0 bases; unmatched junction bases: 5. Germline values: CDR1 MNHEY, CDR2 SMNVEV (reference sequence). As DNA, the CDR3 is TGTGCCAGCAGATCCGGGACAGGGTTGAACACTGAAGCTTTCTTT. It codes for CASRSGTGLNTEAFF.